Here is one TCR beta chain with its context. The data belong to a study of control samples from healthy donors and cancer patients. Method: immunoSEQ multiplex PCR; TCRdb's copy keeps in-frame clones and lacks some. The repertoire consists of about 120,000 clones, with 89% occurring once and the leading ten covering 30% to 50%. This CDR3 contains 17 residues. Germline assignment: CDR1 SGHTA and CDR2 FQGNSA. V was clipped by 0 bases and J by 2 bases; unmatched bases: 5. The V and J genes are TRBV7-2 and TRBJ2-7; 12 bases align to TRBD1. The clonotype originates from a man between 45 and 60 years old in good health. The source material was blood. CDR3 sequence reads: CASSLAPGQGAAYEQYF. In DNA form, the CDR3 reads TGTGCCAGCAGCTTAGCGCCGGGACAGGGGGCAGCCTACGAGCAGTACTTC.